These 28 T cell receptor beta chains were all obtained from the same sample, sequenced in a study of CD8+ T cells in alopecia areata. Extraction and reverse transcription of RNA yielded cDNA as the sequencing template. Profiled with immunoSEQ multiplex PCR; TCRdb holds only in-frame clones, not every one. This table holds 98,000 or so clones, approximately 61% found once. The sample consisted of NKG2D-low CD8+ T cells sorted from blood. The receptors come from a human donor with alopecia areata.

J is TRBJ2-3 and V is TRBV9, with 8 bases fitting TRBD2. The germline V gene has CDR1 SGDLS and CDR2 YYNGEE. The CDR3 contains 16 residues. J was trimmed by 0 bases and V by 0 bases; bases with no gene match: 3. The CDR3 is CASSVAASGSTDTQYF. The CDR3 DNA follows: TGTGCCAGCAGCGTAGCGGCTAGCGGGAGCACAGATACGCAGTATTTT.

The chain employs TRBV27 and TRBJ2-2; D is unclear. Looked up from germline, CDR1 is MNHEY and CDR2 is SMNVEV (reference sequence). The CDR3 sequence is 13 residues long. The germline V and J ends were trimmed by 1 base and 2 bases, with 2 bases remaining between them. CDR3 region: CASSLYNTGELFF. The CDR3, as DNA: TGTGCCAGCAGTTTATACAACACCGGGGAGCTGTTTTTT.

The chain links TRBV2 to TRBJ2-1, with 8 bases fitting TRBD2. Germline V lookup: CDR1 SNHLY, CDR2 FYNNEI. The CDR3 has 13 amino acids. Unmatched junction bases numbered 7, after V lost 11 bases and J lost 4 bases. CDR3 sequence (DNA): TGTGCCGGATCTAGCGGGCTTTACAATGAGCAGTTCTTC. Its protein is CAGSSGLYNEQFF.

The chain recombines TRBV7-3 with TRBJ2-3; D call uncertain. Germline-derived CDR1 and CDR2 are SGHTA and FQGTGA. V lost 6 bases, J lost 4 bases, and 14 bases lay in between. This CDR3 contains 14 residues. The CDR3 here is CASSPWVLPDTQYF. CDR3 DNA sequence: TGTGCCAGCAGTCCGTGGGTATTGCCAGATACGCAGTATTTT.

V usage is TRBV6-1 and J usage is TRBJ2-1; 9 bases map to TRBD1. The junction had 1 base not matched to a gene; V was cut back by 4 bases and J by 12 bases. The CDR3 is made up of 11 amino acids. Germline lookup yields CDR1 MNHNS and CDR2 SASEGT. Here the CDR3 reads CASSGGQGQFF. For the CDR3, the DNA is TGTGCCAGCAGTGGGGGACAGGGGCAGTTCTTC.

This clone was counted between two and nine times. The rearrangement joins TRBV27 to TRBJ2-3, with 12 bases matching TRBD2. The CDR3 contains 16 residues. Germline trimming cut 1 base from V and 6 bases from J; bases unmatched to any gene: 5. Germline V gene data show CDR1 as MNHEY and CDR2 as SMNVEV (reference sequence). CDR3 in DNA: TGTGCCAGCAGTTTATTGACTAGCGGGAGTCGGGATACGCAGTATTTT. Translating it yields CASSLLTSGSRDTQYF.

This clone appeared a few times. This chain connects TRBV7-9 to TRBJ2-7; TRBD2 matches 8 bases. The CDR3 is 14 amino acids. J lost 6 bases, V lost 4 bases, and 8 bases had no gene match. In germline, CDR1 is SEHNR, CDR2 FQNEAQ (reference sequence). Here the CDR3 reads CASSSREDHGEQYF. The DNA of the CDR3 is TGTGCCAGCAGCTCGCGGGAGGACCACGGCGAGCAGTACTTC.

V usage is TRBV21-1 and J usage is TRBJ2-4; the D call in the table, TRBD1, was not verified against the DNA. TRBV21-1 is a listed pseudogene. The CDR3 runs 21 residues. The CDR3 region has the DNA TGTGCCAGCAGCAAATGGGCCTCGGGACAGGATCCAAACCTAGCCAAAAACATTCAGTACTTC. It specifies CASSKWASGQDPNLAKNIQYF.

This clone was detected only a few times. The chain recombines TRBV29-1 with TRBJ1-1; D is possibly TRBD1 (6 bases). The V end lost 3 bases, the J end lost 7 bases, and 18 bases lay between the germline ends. The germline V gene has CDR1 SQVTM and CDR2 ANQGSEA. The CDR3 spans 14 residues. CDR3 sequence (DNA): TGCAGCGTTGAGCCGACAGGAGTTCCATTTGAAGCTTTCTTT. This sequence encodes CSVEPTGVPFEAFF.

CDR3 in amino acids: CASRTTAAETQYF. CDR3 nucleotides: TGTGCCAGCAGAACCACCGCAGCAGAGACCCAGTACTTC. The V and J genes are TRBV11-2 and TRBJ2-5; D ambiguous. Germline lookup yields CDR1 SGHAT and CDR2 FQNNGV. Between the trimmed V and J ends, which lost 6 bases and 4 bases, there was a span of 12 bases. There are 13 residues in the CDR3.

The rearrangement links TRBV6-5 to TRBJ2-5, with a tentative D call TRBD2 (7 bases). The CDR3 totals 13 residues. Germline values: CDR1 MNHEY, CDR2 SVGAGI. Trimming shortened V by 8 bases and J by 5 bases, and 15 bases separated the two germline ends. CDR3 DNA: TGTGCCAGCCATCGGGGGGCGCGGGAGACCCAGTACTTC. It specifies CASHRGARETQYF.

This chain uses TRBV27 with TRBJ1-1, with no clear D. V lost 5 bases and J 1 base, leaving 8 bases between the germline ends. In germline, CDR1 is MNHEY, CDR2 SMNVEV (reference sequence). CDR3 length equals 13 residues. CDR3 coding DNA: TGTGCCAGCAGTGAGCAGCAGAACACTGAAGCTTTCTTT. It encodes CASSEQQNTEAFF.

The rearrangement joins TRBV19 to TRBJ2-1; TRBD2 aligns across 7 bases. CDR1 is LNHDA, CDR2 SQIVND, per germline (reference sequence). After removal of 3 bases from V and 10 bases from J, the junction contained 21 bases not matched to a gene. The CDR3 sequence is 18 residues long. This chain's CDR3 is CASSIRHLSSGPPHEQFF. In DNA form, the CDR3 reads TGTGCCAGTAGTATCCGACACCTAAGTAGCGGGCCTCCCCACGAGCAGTTCTTC.

The chain combines TRBV29-1 with TRBJ2-1; TRBD2 might be the D (6 bases). This CDR3 contains 14 residues. The germline V and J ends were trimmed by 2 bases and 8 bases, with 16 bases remaining between them. Germline loops: CDR1 SQVTM, CDR2 ANQGSEA. CDR3 nucleotides: TGCAGCGTTGAACGGGGGAGAGGAGAACATGAGCAGTTCTTC. Translating it yields CSVERGRGEHEQFF.

This clone was observed a few times. This chain connects TRBV10-3 to TRBJ2-7; TRBD1 aligns across 8 bases. The CDR3 sequence is 15 residues long. V gave up 5 bases and J gave up 2 bases; unmatched junction bases: 8. Germline V gene sequence: CDR1 ENHRY, CDR2 SYGVKD. The DNA for the CDR3 is TGTGCCATCAGTTCTGACAGGGGATACCCCTACGAGCAGTACTTC. Translating it yields CAISSDRGYPYEQYF.

The chain uses TRBV11-2 and TRBJ1-4; no firm D call. The CDR3 is 15 amino acids. V lost 0 bases to trimming and J lost 8 bases, with 13 bases between them. Germline CDR1 and CDR2: SGHAT and FQNNGV. In DNA, the CDR3 is TGTGCCAGCAGCTTAGATTGGACGGTGGGGGAAAAACTGTTTTTT. Translated, it gives CASSLDWTVGEKLFF.

This clone was picked up a small number of times. The rearrangement uses TRBV27 and TRBJ2-6; a weak D match, TRBD1 (5 bases). The V and J ends lost 3 bases and 0 bases respectively, with 9 bases between them. The CDR3 length is 16 residues. The germline V gene encodes CDR1 MNHEY and CDR2 SMNVEV (reference sequence). The CDR3 DNA sequence: TGTGCCAGCAGTTTCACAGGCCGCTCTGGGGCCAACGTCCTGACTTTC. It encodes CASSFTGRSGANVLTF. Based on the CDR3 plus reference TRBV27 and TRBJ2-6, the full variable domain is EAQVTQNPRYLITVTGKKLTVTCSQNMNHEYMSWYRQDPGLGLRQIYYSMNVEVTDKGDVPEGYKVSRKEKRNFPLILESPSPNQTSLYFCASSFTGRSGANVLTFGAGSRLTVL.

J is TRBJ1-1 and V is TRBV27; D is unclear. CDR1 is MNHEY, CDR2 SMNVEV, per germline (reference sequence). V was cut by 8 bases and J by 1 base, with 14 bases left in between. The CDR3 covers 14 residues. CDR3 sequence reads: CASSLPGANTEAFF. CDR3 in DNA: TGTGCCAGCTCTCTCCCGGGCGCGAACACTGAAGCTTTCTTT.

The V and J genes are TRBV11-3 and TRBJ2-1, with 9 bases lining up with TRBD2. J was trimmed by 4 bases and V by 0 bases; bases with no gene match: 7. Germline CDR1 is SGHNT and CDR2 is YENEEA. The CDR3 extends over 17 amino acids. The CDR3 loop is CASSLESAGGPYNEQFF. CDR3 coding DNA: TGTGCCAGCAGCTTAGAATCGGCGGGAGGGCCTTACAATGAGCAGTTCTTC.

The chain carries TRBV28 and TRBJ2-7, with 7 bases fitting TRBD1. V trimming: 2 bases; J trimming: 1 base; junction bases outside the gene matches: 23. Germline V CDR1 and CDR2: MDHEN, SYDVKM. There are 21 residues in the CDR3. CDR3 region: CASSLIWLGRGSTYSSYEQYF. CDR3 bases: TGTGCCAGCAGTTTAATATGGTTGGGCAGGGGGTCTACCTACTCATCCTACGAGCAGTACTTC.

The chain recombines TRBV28 with TRBJ2-7, with TRBD1 matching 10 bases. J was trimmed by 3 bases and V by 2 bases; bases with no gene match: 4. The CDR3 is made up of 15 amino acids. Germline V gene lookup returns CDR1 MDHEN and CDR2 SYDVKM. The CDR3 DNA sequence: TGTGCCAGCAGTTTACAGGACAGGGGGGACTACGAGCAGTACTTC. Its protein is CASSLQDRGDYEQYF.

The V and J genes are TRBV27 and TRBJ2-1; D remains ambiguous. The length of the CDR3 is 13 residues. Germline V CDR1 and CDR2: MNHEY, SMNVEV (reference sequence). Trimming pared 2 bases from V and 3 bases from J, leaving 5 bases between. CDR3 in amino acids: CASSLRSYNEQFF. CDR3 in DNA: TGTGCCAGCAGTTTACGCAGCTACAATGAGCAGTTCTTC.

The chain combines TRBV4-1 with TRBJ2-4, with D hard to call. Germline CDR1 and CDR2: MGHRA and YSYEKL. This CDR3 contains 15 residues. With 1 base removed from V and 5 bases from J, the gap between germline ends came to 12 bases. CDR3 in amino acids: CASSQVRIGENIQYF. DNA for the CDR3: TGCGCCAGCAGCCAAGTTCGCATAGGAGAAAACATTCAGTACTTC.

With regard to this clone: A read error is the likely source, as a far larger clone sits one nucleotide away. This rearrangement joins TRBV10-1 to TRBJ2-1, with no clear D. V was shortened by 7 bases and J by 0 bases, with 19 bases between the two germline ends. This CDR3 is built from 17 residues. In germline, CDR1 is WNHNN, CDR2 SYGVQD (reference sequence). The CDR3 bases are TGCGCCAGCACTCCCCTCTCACAGACGAGCTCCTACAATGAGCAGTTCTTC. Its translation: CASTPLSQTSSYNEQFF.

The rearrangement joins TRBV30 to TRBJ1-1; D gene unclear. Germline-derived CDR1 and CDR2 are GTSNPN and SVGIG (reference sequence). This CDR3 comprises 13 residues. V was cut by 6 bases and J by 1 base, with 12 bases left in between. The CDR3 DNA reads as TGTGCCTGCTCCTCCGGAGGGAACACTGAAGCTTTCTTT. This codes for CACSSGGNTEAFF.

This chain links TRBV7-9 with TRBJ2-5; 9 bases agree with TRBD2. This CDR3 comprises 13 residues. J lost 5 bases, V lost 7 bases, and 5 bases had no gene match. Germline CDR1 is SEHNR and CDR2 is FQNEAQ (reference sequence). In DNA, the CDR3 is TGTGCCAGCATCTCTAGCGGGATGGAGACCCAGTACTTC. Encoded protein: CASISSGMETQYF.

The rearrangement links TRBV11-2 to TRBJ2-3; 9 nucleotides align to TRBD2. After removal of 5 bases from V and 6 bases from J, the junction contained 9 bases not matched to a gene. The CDR3 has 15 amino acids. CDR1 is SGHAT, CDR2 FQNNGV, per germline. CDR3 sequence reads: CASSAAGGLGDTQYF. The CDR3 DNA follows: TGTGCCAGCAGCGCAGCGGGGGGCTTGGGCGATACGCAGTATTTT.

This clone was counted a few times. The genes are TRBV15 and TRBJ1-5, with D tentatively TRBD1 (6 bases). The CDR3 covers 17 residues. Germline V lookup: CDR1 LNHNV, CDR2 YYDKDF (reference sequence). The germline V and J ends were trimmed by 6 bases and 2 bases, with 20 bases remaining between them. The CDR3 here is CATSPDRAGDRNQPQHF. As DNA, the CDR3 is TGTGCCACCAGTCCCGATCGTGCAGGGGATCGCAATCAGCCCCAGCATTTT.